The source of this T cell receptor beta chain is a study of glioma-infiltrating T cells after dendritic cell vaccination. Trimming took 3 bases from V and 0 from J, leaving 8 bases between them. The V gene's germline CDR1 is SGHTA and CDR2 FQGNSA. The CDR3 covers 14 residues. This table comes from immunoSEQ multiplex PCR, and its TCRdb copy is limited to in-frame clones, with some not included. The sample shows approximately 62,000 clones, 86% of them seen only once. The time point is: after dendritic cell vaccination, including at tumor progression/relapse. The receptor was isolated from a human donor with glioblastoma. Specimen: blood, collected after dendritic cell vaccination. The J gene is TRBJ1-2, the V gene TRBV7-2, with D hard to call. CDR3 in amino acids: CASSLRVSNYGYTF. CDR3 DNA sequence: TGTGCCAGCAGCTTGAGGGTTTCTAACTATGGCTACACCTTC.